The present T cell receptor beta chain was sequenced within a study of CD8 T cells in Susac syndrome. The wider study: Blood was drawn from patients with Susac syndrome. At that point, they were therapy-naive, on corticosteroids, or on intravenous immunoglobulin alone.

In blood CD8+ and CD4+ T cells, TCR beta underwent sequencing. TEMRA cells were FACS-enriched, unlike CD8+ and CD4+ T cells, which were negatively isolated. Germline CDR1 LGHNT, CDR2 FRNRAP. CDR3 length: 14 amino acids. V lost 5 bases to trimming and J lost 2 bases; unmatched junction nucleotides: 4. With random hexamers, reverse transcription was performed on about 0.5 to 1 ug of RNA. The CDR3 of TCR beta was amplified by immunoSEQ multiplex PCR across 54 Vbeta and 13 Jbeta. TCRdb processed the immunoSEQ multiplex PCR reads anew with MiXCR; each CDR3 protein has one entry. The repertoire holds under 95,000 distinct CDR3 sequences, with about 95% as singletons.

The receptor was derived from a human donor with Susac syndrome. Sequencing used CD4+ T cells from PBMCs. The rearrangement joins TRBV12-5 to TRBJ2-3; the match to TRBD1 covers 7 bases. The CDR3 DNA reads as TGTGCTAGTGGTCAGACAGGGACCACAGATACGCAGTATTTT. Translating it yields CASGQTGTTDTQYF.